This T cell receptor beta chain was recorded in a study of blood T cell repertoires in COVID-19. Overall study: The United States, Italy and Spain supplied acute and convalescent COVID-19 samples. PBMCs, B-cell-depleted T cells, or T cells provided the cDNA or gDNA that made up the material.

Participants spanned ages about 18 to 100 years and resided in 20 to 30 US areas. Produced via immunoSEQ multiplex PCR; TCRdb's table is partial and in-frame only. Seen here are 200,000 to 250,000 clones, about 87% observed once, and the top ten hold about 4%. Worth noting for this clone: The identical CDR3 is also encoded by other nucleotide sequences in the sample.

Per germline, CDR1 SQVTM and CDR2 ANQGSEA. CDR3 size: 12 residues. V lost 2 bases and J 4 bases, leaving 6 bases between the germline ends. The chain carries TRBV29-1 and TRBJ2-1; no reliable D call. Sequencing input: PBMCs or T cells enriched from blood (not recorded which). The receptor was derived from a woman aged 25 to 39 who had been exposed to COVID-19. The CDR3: CSVESSYNEQFF. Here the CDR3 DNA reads TGCAGCGTTGAATCTAGTTACAATGAGCAGTTCTTC.